The 17 T cell receptor beta chains reported below all come from one sample, sequenced in a study of Tregs in tolerant kidney transplant recipients. The protocol was immunoSEQ multiplex PCR, while the TCRdb copy is restricted to in-frame clones and leaves out a portion. Of tens of thousands of clones in the sample, about 89% were seen once. The sample in question was CD4+ T cells from blood, obtained before the transplant. The receptors here all came from a human donor who received a combined kidney and bone marrow transplant.

The chain has TRBV5-1 and TRBJ2-5, with D tentatively TRBD1 (5 bases). Trimming left V 3 bases short and J 13 bases short, with 25 bases between. The CDR3 sequence is 15 residues long. Per germline, CDR1 SGHRS and CDR2 YFSETQ. The CDR3 DNA is TGCGCCAGCAGCTCGGGCCGACAGAGCCTGGAAATGCGGTACTTC. Translation: CASSSGRQSLEMRYF.

J is TRBJ1-2 and V is TRBV7-9; possibly TRBD1 for D (5 bases). Trimming pared 6 bases from V and 4 bases from J, leaving 15 bases between. Germline assignment: CDR1 SEHNR and CDR2 FQNEAQ (reference sequence). This CDR3 comprises 14 residues. In nucleotides, the CDR3 is TGTGCCAGCAGTAACACGCGGGGGGGCTATGGCTACACCTTC. Its translation: CASSNTRGGYGYTF.

The chain combines TRBV5-4 with TRBJ1-2; possible D gene TRBD1, 6 bases. In germline, CDR1 is SGHNT, CDR2 YYREEE (reference sequence). The CDR3 extends over 13 amino acids. The V end lost 0 bases, the J end lost 6 bases, and 9 bases lay between the germline ends. In DNA form, the CDR3 reads TGTGCCAGCAGCTTGGCAGGGGTCGATGGCTACACCTTC. Translating gives CASSLAGVDGYTF.

This clone is a singleton in its sample. The chain employs TRBV7-6 and TRBJ1-1; no clear D. The length of the CDR3 is 14 residues. In germline, CDR1 is SGHVS, CDR2 FNYEAQ. The CDR3: CATQLKEGATEAFF. CDR3 coding DNA: TGTGCAACCCAGCTTAAGGAGGGAGCCACTGAAGCTTTCTTT.

This clone appeared once. The chain has TRBV15 and TRBJ1-1, with 7 bases aligning to TRBD1. Trimming at V came to 5 bases and at J to 4 bases, leaving 4 bases not matched to a gene. This CDR3 is 13 amino acids long. CDR1 is LNHNV, CDR2 YYDKDF, per germline (reference sequence). As DNA, the CDR3 is TGTGCCACCAGCCTTAGACAGGGCACTGAAGCTTTCTTT. Its protein product is CATSLRQGTEAFF.

The DNA for the CDR3 is TGTGCCAGCAGTGTCAGGGACCAAGAGACCCAGTACTTC. This gives the protein CASSVRDQETQYF. This chain connects TRBV2 to TRBJ2-5; weak D call: TRBD1 (5 bases). V dropped 4 bases and J dropped 0 bases, with 6 bases sitting between them. The CDR3 has 13 amino acids. Germline lookup yields CDR1 SNHLY and CDR2 FYNNEI.

The V and J genes are TRBV5-4 and TRBJ2-5; D is unresolved. With 5 bases removed from V and 2 bases from J, the gap between germline ends came to 16 bases. Germline loops: CDR1 SGHNT, CDR2 YYREEE (reference sequence). This CDR3 has 15 residues. The DNA for the CDR3 is TGTGCCAGCAGTCGGGTGGCGGAACGGCAAGAGACCCAGTACTTC. Translation gives CASSRVAERQETQYF.

The chain couples TRBV7-2 to TRBJ2-5, with D maybe TRBD2 (6 bases). Trimming shortened V by 2 bases and J by 1 base, and 8 bases separated the two germline ends. The V gene's germline CDR1 is SGHTA and CDR2 FQGNSA. The length of the CDR3 is 14 residues. The CDR3 nucleotides read TGTGCCAGCAGCTTATCGGGAGTCCAAGAGACCCAGTACTTC. Encoded protein: CASSLSGVQETQYF. Drawing the rest from reference TRBV7-2 and TRBJ2-5, the complete variable domain is GAGVSQSPSNKVTEKGKDVELRCDPISGHTALYWYRQSLGQGLEFLIYFQGNSAPDKSGLPSDRFSAERTGGSVSTLTIQRTQQEDSAVYLCASSLSGVQETQYFGPGTRLLVL.

The chain combines TRBV30 with TRBJ2-1; possible D gene TRBD2, 7 bases. The germline V and J ends were trimmed by 1 base and 7 bases, with 14 bases remaining between them. In germline, CDR1 is GTSNPN, CDR2 SVGIG (reference sequence). The CDR3 has 14 amino acids. DNA of the CDR3: TGTGCCTGGAGTGAACGGGGGGCGAGGAATGAGCAGTTCTTC. It translates to CAWSERGARNEQFF.

The chain is built from TRBV14 and TRBJ2-1; tentative D call: TRBD2 (6 bases). V lost 4 bases and J 0 bases, leaving 16 bases between the germline ends. The CDR3 runs to 17 residues. Germline V gives CDR1 SGHDN, CDR2 FVKESK. The DNA for the CDR3 is TGTGCCAGCAGCCTCCTGGGACTGTCTAGCTCCTACAATGAGCAGTTCTTC. Translated, it gives CASSLLGLSSSYNEQFF.

The chain employs TRBV6-5 and TRBJ2-7; 10 bases are shared with TRBD1. The CDR3 is made up of 15 amino acids. Trimming cost V 10 bases and J 5 bases; bases outside gene matches: 14. In germline, CDR1 is MNHEY, CDR2 SVGAGI. In DNA form, the CDR3 reads TGTGCCACCAACGCGGGACAGGGGACAGTCCACGAGCAGTACTTC. This gives the protein CATNAGQGTVHEQYF.

The chain is built from TRBV15 and TRBJ2-5; 14 positions agree with TRBD2. J lost 4 bases, V lost 3 bases, and 7 bases had no gene match. The CDR3 has 17 residues. Germline V CDR1 and CDR2: LNHNV, YYDKDF (reference sequence). The CDR3 nucleotides read TGTGCCACCAGCAGGGGGACTAGCGGGAGTTCAAGAGAGACCCAGTACTTC. It is translated as CATSRGTSGSSRETQYF.

This clone was counted a single time. The chain joins TRBV30 to TRBJ2-7, with 12 nucleotides matching TRBD1. V dropped 5 bases and J dropped 2; count of bases not matched to a gene: 4. CDR3 length: 14 amino acids. Germline CDR1 reads GTSNPN; CDR2 reads SVGIG (reference sequence). The CDR3 region is CAWGGQGATYEQYF. CDR3 nucleotides: TGTGCCTGGGGGGGACAGGGGGCCACCTACGAGCAGTACTTC.

CDR3 sequence: CAISGSTSGANVLTF. DNA for the CDR3: TGTGCCATCAGTGGTAGCACCTCTGGGGCCAACGTCCTGACTTTC. V usage is TRBV10-3 and J usage is TRBJ2-6; D gene uncertain. In germline, CDR1 is ENHRY, CDR2 SYGVKD. Trimming pared 4 bases from V and 0 bases from J, leaving 7 bases between. This CDR3 region has 15 residues.

The V and J genes are TRBV19 and TRBJ2-2; perhaps TRBD2 as D (6 bases). V lost 5 bases, J lost 2 bases, and 12 bases lay in between. The CDR3 runs to 15 residues. The germline V gene has CDR1 LNHDA and CDR2 SQIVND (reference sequence). The CDR3: CASSLGGSNTGELFF. CDR3 coding DNA: TGTGCCAGTAGTCTGGGGGGTTCAAACACCGGGGAGCTGTTTTTT.

CDR3 sequence reads: CASSVAAPGTGTYNEQFF. The CDR3 DNA follows: TGTGCCAGCAGCGTAGCTGCCCCCGGGACAGGGACGTACAATGAGCAGTTCTTC. The chain combines TRBV9 with TRBJ2-1; 9 positions agree with TRBD1. V was pared by 0 bases and J by 4 bases, with 11 bases of the junction left unmatched. The CDR3 has 18 residues. CDR1 is SGDLS, CDR2 YYNGEE, per germline.

The rearrangement joins TRBV30 to TRBJ2-7; the match to TRBD1 covers 9 bases. Losses at the gene ends were 1 base for V and 3 bases for J; bases not matched to a gene: 1. Per the germline V gene, CDR1 is GTSNPN and CDR2 is SVGIG (reference sequence). The CDR3 length is 13 residues. The CDR3 nucleotides read TGTGCCTGGAGTGGGACAGGGGTCTACGAGCAGTACTTC. Translated: CAWSGTGVYEQYF.